This T cell receptor (beta chain) was identified in a study of blood T cells in healthy people across ages (dated by TCRdb to between 2014 and 2017). About the full investigation: Template switching captured roughly one uniquely barcoded TCR beta cDNA molecule per two T cells in model experiments. Using deep sequencing normalized with unique cDNA molecular identifiers, the study measured how TCR beta repertoire diversity changes with age. Donors were grouped into four age groups: young (average about 15 years), middle-aged (under 40), aged (about 60) and long-lived (about 82). Donors of different ages were randomly distributed across sequencing lanes to avoid experimental bias. Using the same blood draw, the study looked at two additional independent replicas of 1 million unique cDNA reads for two donors, one aged 18 to 30 and the other aged 80 or older.

In regard to this clonotype: Its binding antigen is unknown. Qualities for individual bases were not recorded, and no much larger clone is one base off.

The CDR3 goes from the cysteine to the phenylalanine over 14 residues. Only the CDR3 region is kept as DNA, spanning 42 bases read in frame from base 1. Clipping removes 2 bases from V and 6 bases from J, with 4 as the unmatched junction base count. The germline V gene (reference sequence) supplies CDR1 MNHNY and CDR2 SVGAGI. The library was produced with 5' RACE. These reads were obtained on an Illumina HiSeq 2500. The second PCR ran for about 6 to 12 cycles and used a J-beta primer mix along with a sample-barcoded 5' primer. A template-switch 5' adaptor carrying 12 random nucleotides introduced a unique molecular identifier onto each TCR beta cDNA molecule. Each sample yielded at least 2.5 million CDR3-containing paired-end reads. The Mint cDNA synthesis kit, primed by a TRBC-specific oligonucleotide, was used to synthesize first-strand cDNA from all RNA. After uracil-DNA glycosylase treatment, a first 18-cycle PCR used universal primers M1SS and BC2_uni_R on all cDNA. The source study handled its data this way. Normalization of each sample was performed by random selection of 1 million high-quality reads, each carrying a distinct molecular identifier. Instead of being binned into consensus sequences, reads with shared molecular identifiers were discarded. MiTCR, set to a Q25 quality threshold and the strictest error-elimination algorithm, was used for CDR3 identification, clonotype clustering and error correction. A nonparametric unseen species model using Euler transformation provided a lower-bound estimate of total TCR beta diversity. TCRdb passed the public sequencing reads through fastp at Q25 and MiXCR, retaining productive beta sequences. Here each entry gathers all rows of one CDR3 protein and keeps the most common genes and DNA. TCRdb, not the original authors, processed these V and J calls. The sample table lists about 1 million distinct CDR3 sequences, 40% to 50% of them with a count of one. Together, the top ten hold under 20% of the sample.

Beyond this particular receptor, the publication reports: Because donor CMV infection status was unknown, age-related changes in expanded clonotypes were potentially confounded. As age increased, observed TCR beta diversity per million T cells dropped in a roughly linear way, and a significant reduction was already evident by age 40. Bulk unsorted PBMC profiling prevented conclusive comparison of naive and antigen-experienced compartments. Estimates of total diversity based on one million sequenced T cells were considered lower bounds and underestimates. The percentage of naive T cells measured by flow cytometry correlated strongly with observed TCR beta diversity. Compared with the aged group, the long-lived group had more naive CD4+ T cells, fewer expanded clones and increased TCR diversity, suggesting age selection.

The donors were 40 or so Caucasian individuals from Russia, aged roughly 6 to 90 years, who were systemically healthy. Around 10 milliliters of peripheral blood were collected from each donor into EDTA-treated Vacutainer tubes. Ficoll-Paque density-gradient centrifugation was used to isolate PBMCs, with at least 7 million per sample. Trizol reagent was used to extract total RNA from PBMCs, with at least 5.5 micrograms per sample. For every donor, flow cytometry on a PBMC aliquot measured the percentage of naive CD45RAhigh/CD27high T cells. Input material: blood. The receptor was derived from a woman in her sixties in good health. The sequence is built from TRBV6-6 and TRBJ2-3; TRBD2 matches 8 bases in the middle. For the CDR3, the sequence is CASSYLAGRDTQYF. The DNA sequence is given as TGTGCCAGCAGTTACCTAGCGGGTAGGGATACGCAGTATTTT.